This T cell receptor beta chain was found in a study of naive and memory T cell subsets. Study-wide points: Especially in CD8 cells, naive repertoires contained a few larger clonotypes, possibly CD45RA-re-expressing memory cells.

V was shortened by 5 bases and J by 0 bases, with 17 bases between the two germline ends. There are 16 residues in the CDR3. CDR1 and CDR2 (germline): SEHNR, FQNEAQ (reference sequence). The beta constant-region primer was an equimolar mix of two oligonucleotides covering TRBC1 and TRBC2. Nested alpha and beta constant-region primers with the SP2 primer drove four PCR rounds on ligated cDNA. Ligation attached a single-stranded oligonucleotide with a 12-nucleotide UMI and the SP2 primer to the cDNA 3' end. Via MiXCR, TCRdb re-called the UMI-ligation and nested PCR reads, giving one row per CDR3 protein. The table lists 85,000 to 130,000 distinct CDR3 sequences, roughly 15% of them singletons. As for this clonotype: The antigen remains unidentified.

Separate alpha and beta amplification began at the second PCR step. CMV status came from CD4+ IFNgamma after overnight CMV lysate stimulation. The sequence derives from a human donor in good health. V and J are TRBV7-9 and TRBJ2-7; D is possibly TRBD1 (5 bases). The sequenced sample consisted of naive CD8+ T cells from blood. Written as DNA, the CDR3 is TGTGCCAGCAGCCCGTCCCAGGAGACAGTCTCCTACGAGCAGTACTTC. This sequence encodes CASSPSQETVSYEQYF.